The 27 T cell receptor beta chains below all came from one sample that was sequenced in a study of blood T cell repertoires in COVID-19. Some clones are missing from TCRdb's copy, which holds only in-frame ones; the method was immunoSEQ multiplex PCR. The top ten hold less than 2.5% of the sample, which has some 250,000 clones, 70% to 90% seen once. Sample: PBMCs or T cells enriched from blood (not recorded which). These receptors originate from a woman aged 50 to 60 who had recovered from COVID-19.

This clone turned up a few times. This chain joins TRBV5-1 and TRBJ2-5; D not resolved. Germline CDR1 SGHRS, CDR2 YFSETQ. The V and J ends lost 2 bases and 9 bases respectively, with 14 bases between them. This CDR3 has 13 amino acids. CDR3 amino acids: CASSFPGYEAQYF. In nucleotides, the CDR3 is TGCGCCAGCAGCTTCCCTGGGTATGAGGCCCAGTACTTC. Drawing the rest from reference TRBV5-1 and TRBJ2-5, the complete variable domain is KAGVTQTPRYLIKTRGQQVTLSCSPISGHRSVSWYQQTPGQGLQFLFEYFSETQRNKGNFPGRFSGRQFSNSRSEMNVSTLELGDSALYLCASSFPGYEAQYFGPGTRLLVL.

The CDR3 DNA is TGTGCCAGCAGTTTACCTCTTCAGGAGGGGCGAACTGAAGCTTTCTTT. It translates to CASSLPLQEGRTEAFF. This chain links TRBV27 with TRBJ1-1; a weak D match, TRBD1 (5 bases). The V gene lost 2 bases and the J gene lost 5 bases, with 18 bases spanning the gap. Germline V gene sequence: CDR1 MNHEY, CDR2 SMNVEV (reference sequence). The CDR3 spans 16 residues.

This rearrangement joins TRBV2 to TRBJ1-4; no firm D call. V was pared by 8 bases and J by 0 bases, with 16 bases between. CDR3 length equals 16 residues. CDR1 is SNHLY and CDR2 is FYNNEI in the germline V gene. CDR3 in amino acids: CASQLRDFATNEKLFF. The CDR3 DNA reads as TGTGCCAGCCAACTCCGCGATTTTGCAACTAATGAAAAACTGTTTTTT.

This clone was counted a single time. The chain carries TRBV28 and TRBJ1-2; D uncertain. CDR3 size: 13 residues. CDR1 is MDHEN, CDR2 SYDVKM, per germline. The germline V and J ends were trimmed by 5 bases and 2 bases, with 9 bases remaining between them. CDR3: CASSPGINYGYTF. The CDR3 coding sequence is TGTGCCAGCAGTCCCGGGATAAACTATGGCTACACCTTC.

This chain connects TRBV20-1 to TRBJ2-1, with D perhaps matching TRBD2 (7 bases). CDR3 length: 11 residues. Germline loops: CDR1 DFQATT, CDR2 SNEGSKA (reference sequence). CDR3 residues: CGGGDYNEQFF. CDR3 nucleotides: TGCGGGGGGGGCGATTACAATGAGCAGTTCTTC.

The rearrangement joins TRBV19 to TRBJ1-2, with 8 bases lining up with TRBD1. Trimming took 8 bases from V and 8 from J; bases not matched to a gene: 10. CDR3 length equals 13 residues. Germline loops: CDR1 LNHDA, CDR2 SQIVND (reference sequence). This CDR3 is CASPLDRDGGYTF. The CDR3, as DNA: TGTGCCAGTCCCTTGGACAGGGATGGAGGCTACACCTTC.

This rearrangement joins TRBV18 to TRBJ2-7; possible D gene TRBD2, 6 bases. Trimming removed 4 bases at V and 2 bases at J, with 15 bases between. From germline, CDR1 is KGHSH and CDR2 LQKENI. The CDR3 is 15 residues long. The CDR3 protein is CASSLGTSEAYEQYF. The CDR3 nucleotides read TGTGCCAGCTCACTCGGGACTTCTGAAGCCTACGAGCAGTACTTC.

The chain is built from TRBV6-5 and TRBJ2-1; D is perhaps TRBD2 (5 bases). Germline V gives CDR1 MNHEY, CDR2 SVGAGI. V lost 2 bases, J lost 6 bases, and 14 bases lay in between. The length of the CDR3 is 15 residues. This CDR3 reads CASSYQTRGGNEQFF. For the CDR3, the DNA is TGTGCCAGCAGTTACCAAACTAGAGGAGGCAATGAGCAGTTCTTC.

The chain links TRBV6-8 to TRBJ2-1; 12 bases line up with TRBD2. V shed 7 bases and J 7 bases; nucleotides not matched to a gene: 14. There are 17 residues in the CDR3. The germline CDR1 and CDR2 sequences are MNHGY and SAAAGT. Here the CDR3 DNA reads TGTGCCAGCAAACCCCACGGCCTAGCGGGAGGGGGGAATGAGCAGTTCTTC. Protein sequence: CASKPHGLAGGGNEQFF.

CDR3 nucleotide sequence: TGTGCCAGCAGCTCCCGGAGCGGGACCCAAGAGACCCAGTACTTC. Translating gives CASSSRSGTQETQYF. This chain links TRBV7-9 with TRBJ2-5; 7 nucleotides agree with TRBD2. Germline CDR1 and CDR2: SEHNR and FQNEAQ (reference sequence). Losses at the gene ends were 4 bases for V and 1 base for J; bases not matched to a gene: 6. CDR3 size: 15 residues.

The chain recombines TRBV19 with TRBJ2-7; the D is unclear. V lost 5 bases to trimming and J lost 2 bases, with 13 bases between them. Germline loops: CDR1 LNHDA, CDR2 SQIVND (reference sequence). The CDR3 contains 14 residues. Here the CDR3 DNA reads TGTGCCAGTAGTTTCGGATCCGCGGCCTACGAGCAGTACTTC. It is translated as CASSFGSAAYEQYF.

The chain links TRBV5-6 to TRBJ2-1; TRBD2 is a possible D gene (5 bases). Trimming removed 5 bases from V and 0 bases from J, with 15 bases in between. Germline loops: CDR1 SGHDT, CDR2 YYEEEE. CDR3 length: 16 amino acids. The CDR3 spells CASSFRRLSSYNEQFF. CDR3 sequence (DNA): TGTGCCAGCAGTTTCCGGAGGCTGAGCTCCTACAATGAGCAGTTCTTC.

The rearrangement uses TRBV19 and TRBJ2-7; 7 bases line up with TRBD2. Trimming at V came to 1 base and at J to 2 bases, leaving 2 bases not matched to a gene. This CDR3 is 14 amino acids long. CDR1 LNHDA and CDR2 SQIVND come from the germline V gene (reference sequence). CDR3 amino acids: CASSIGRGAYEQYF. As DNA, the CDR3 is TGTGCCAGTAGTATAGGTCGGGGGGCCTACGAGCAGTACTTC. Full variable domain (outside the CDR3, taken from reference TRBV19 and TRBJ2-7): DGGITQSPKYLFRKEGQNVTLSCEQNLNHDAMYWYRQDPGQGLRLIYYSQIVNDFQKGDIAEGYSVSREKKESFPLTVTSAQKNPTAFYLCASSIGRGAYEQYFGPGTRLTVT.

The sample holds one count of this clone. V usage is TRBV14 and J usage is TRBJ2-3; 7 bases are a match to TRBD2. V gave up 4 bases and J gave up 1 base; unmatched junction bases: 5. Germline values: CDR1 SGHDN, CDR2 FVKESK. CDR3 length: 15 residues. The CDR3, as DNA: TGTGCCAGCAGCCTAGCGGGCGTGGGCACAGATACGCAGTATTTT. Translating it yields CASSLAGVGTDTQYF.

CDR3 sequence reads: CASRSLTQGNSPLHF. CDR3 DNA sequence: TGTGCCAGTCGGTCTTTGACTCAGGGAAATTCACCCCTCCACTTT. V gene TRBV19 combines with J gene TRBJ1-6, with D possibly matching TRBD1 (5 bases). Trimming pared 8 bases from V and 7 bases from J, leaving 18 bases between. CDR3 length: 15 amino acids. CDR1 and CDR2 (germline): LNHDA, SQIVND (reference sequence).

The chain couples TRBV6-6 to TRBJ2-3, with 8 positions matching TRBD2. The V gene's germline CDR1 is MNHNY and CDR2 SVGAGI (reference sequence). With V trimmed by 5 bases and J by 3 bases, 19 bases remained unmatched. The CDR3 is 19 amino acids. In DNA form, the CDR3 reads TGTGCCAGCAGTCGAACCCCCCGATATAGCGGGGTGTTAACAGATACGCAGTATTTT. It encodes CASSRTPRYSGVLTDTQYF.

This clone has a single count. The chain has TRBV9 and TRBJ1-4; TRBD1 matches 7 bases. The CDR3 loop spans 17 amino acids. Germline loops: CDR1 SGDLS, CDR2 YYNGEE. J gave up 3 bases and V 0 bases, and 8 bases lay outside the gene matches. The CDR3 here is CASSVGQGGLANEKLFF. The CDR3 coding sequence is TGTGCCAGCAGCGTAGGTCAAGGGGGCTTAGCTAATGAAAAACTGTTTTTT.

The V and J genes are TRBV18 and TRBJ2-7, with D perhaps matching TRBD2 (6 bases). The germline V and J ends were trimmed by 3 bases and 0 bases, with 6 bases remaining between them. The length of the CDR3 is 13 residues. CDR1 and CDR2 from the germline V gene are KGHSH and LQKENI. This chain's CDR3 is CASSPTSSYEQYF. DNA of the CDR3: TGTGCCAGCTCACCGACTAGCTCCTACGAGCAGTACTTC.

The sample holds a few counts of this clone. J is TRBJ2-6 and V is TRBV5-4; possible D gene TRBD1, 5 bases. Deletions cut 4 bases from V and 0 bases from J, with 11 bases between. CDR3 size: 16 residues. Germline V lookup: CDR1 SGHNT, CDR2 YYREEE (reference sequence). CDR3 region: CASSRDRPSGANVLTF. The CDR3 DNA follows: TGTGCCAGCAGCCGTGACAGACCCTCTGGGGCCAACGTCCTGACTTTC.

The gene calls are TRBV2 and TRBJ1-1; possible D gene TRBD1, 5 bases. Per germline, CDR1 SNHLY and CDR2 FYNNEI. Trimming removed 6 bases at V and 7 bases at J, with 12 bases between. CDR3 size: 12 residues. The CDR3 loop reads CASSRQGVEAFF. DNA of the CDR3: TGTGCCAGCAGCCGGCAGGGTGTTGAAGCTTTCTTT.

The V and J genes are TRBV6-1 and TRBJ2-7; 9 bases are shared with TRBD2. This CDR3 has 15 residues. The germline gives CDR1 MNHNS, CDR2 SASEGT. The J segment lost 2 bases and the V segment lost 1 base, leaving 3 bases of the junction unmatched. This CDR3 is CASSEGLADTYEQYF. CDR3 in DNA: TGTGCCAGCAGTGAAGGACTAGCGGATACCTACGAGCAGTACTTC.

The rearrangement joins TRBV5-6 to TRBJ1-1, with 7 bases identical to TRBD1. CDR1 SGHDT and CDR2 YYEEEE come from the germline V gene. Germline trimming cut 4 bases from V and 6 bases from J; bases unmatched to any gene: 9. The length of the CDR3 is 14 residues. This CDR3 is CASSATGVVSEAFF. The CDR3 bases are TGTGCCAGCAGCGCAACAGGGGTTGTCTCTGAAGCTTTCTTT.

The chain joins TRBV28 to TRBJ2-7; TRBD2 matches at 9 bases. The CDR3 is 14 residues long. Germline CDR1 is MDHEN and CDR2 is SYDVKM. Trimming removed 8 bases from V and 2 bases from J; junction bases left unmatched: 7. CDR3 sequence (DNA): TGTGCCAGCGGAAGCGGGAGGAACACCTACGAGCAGTACTTC. It encodes CASGSGRNTYEQYF. Drawing the rest from reference TRBV28 and TRBJ2-7, the complete variable domain is DVKVTQSSRYLVKRTGEKVFLECVQDMDHENMFWYRQDPGLGLRLIYFSYDVKMKEKGDIPEGYSVSREKKERFSLILESASTNQTSMYLCASGSGRNTYEQYFGPGTRLTVT.

This sequence joins TRBV10-3 and TRBJ1-1; no clear D gene. V lost 10 bases, J lost 1 base, and 16 bases lay in between. This CDR3 is built from 14 residues. Germline V gene data show CDR1 as ENHRY and CDR2 as SYGVKD. The DNA of the CDR3 is TGTGCCACTGGGCCTCGACATGAGAACACTGAAGCTTTCTTT. This gives the protein CATGPRHENTEAFF.

This sequence joins TRBV28 and TRBJ1-3; TRBD1 agrees at 7 bases. Trimming cost V 6 bases and J 0 bases; bases outside gene matches: 2. Germline-derived CDR1 and CDR2 are MDHEN and SYDVKM. The CDR3 runs to 14 residues. The CDR3 sequence: CASSSGGSGNTIYF. DNA of the CDR3: TGTGCCAGCAGCTCAGGGGGCTCTGGAAACACCATATATTTT.

V is TRBV3-1 (or the pseudogene TRBV3-2) and J is TRBJ1-1; D gene unclear. CDR1 is LGHDT, CDR2 YNNKEL, per germline (reference sequence). V dropped 4 bases and J dropped 4 bases, with 13 bases sitting between them. This CDR3 comprises 14 residues. The CDR3 bases are TGTGCCAGCAGCCCTAGTGGTGGAGGCACTGAAGCTTTCTTT. Amino acid sequence: CASSPSGGGTEAFF.

The chain carries TRBV5-1 and TRBJ2-1; 12 bases match TRBD1. V lost 3 bases to trimming and J lost 7 bases; unmatched junction nucleotides: 5. There are 15 residues in the CDR3. Germline V gene sequence: CDR1 SGHRS, CDR2 YFSETQ. The CDR3, as DNA: TGCGCCAGCAGCTCGGGACAGGGGGCGTCTAATGAGCAGTTCTTC. This sequence encodes CASSSGQGASNEQFF.